These T cell receptor beta chains were read from a single sample in a study of blood T cells in healthy people across ages. Each CDR3 protein is one row after TCRdb ran MiXCR on the 5' RACE reads. The sample records almost 1 million distinct CDR3 sequences, roughly half being singletons. The sample consisted of blood. All receptors come from a woman aged 55-70 years in good health. Each CDR3 is given with its conserved first and last residue. The order of the fields is D gene, clone size, V gene, J gene, CDR3 DNA, CDR3 protein. A D gene is named only where the DNA matches it firmly. Clone size is not always given. Where it is, it says once, few, many or a class for expanded clones.

TRBD1	-	TRBV12-3/TRBV12-4	TRBJ2-3	TGTGCCAGCAGTGGACAGGGATTTACGCAGTATTTT	CASSGQGFTQYF
TRBD2	few	TRBV5-1	TRBJ2-7	TGCGCCAGCAGCACCGGACTAGCGGGAGCTGGCGGTAACGAGCAGTACTTC	CASSTGLAGAGGNEQYF
-	-	TRBV28	TRBJ1-2	TGTGCCAGCAGAGTCCAGGTCGGCTCGGACTATAGCTACACCTTC	CASRVQVGSDYSYTF
TRBD2	once	TRBV20-1	TRBJ2-1	TGCAGTGGCGGGACTAGCGGGACCGGGGCGGCTATGGAGTTCTTC	CSGGTSGTGAAMEFF
TRBD2	-	TRBV24-1	TRBJ2-3	TGTGCCACCGGCGGACTAGCGGGAGGCACAGATACGCAGTATTTT	CATGGLAGGTDTQYF
TRBD1	many	TRBV29-1	TRBJ2-3	TGCAGCTACACAGGGGATTTCACAGATACGCAGTATTTT	CSYTGDFTDTQYF
-	-	TRBV4-1	TRBJ1-6	TGCGCCAGCAGCCGGGGAGACACCTATAATTCACCCCTCCACTTT	CASSRGDTYNSPLHF
-	many	TRBV6-2/TRBV6-3	TRBJ2-7	TGTGCCAGCAGTTCACCCTTAGCGATCCTCTCCTCCTACGAGCAGTACTTC	CASSSPLAILSSYEQYF
-	-	TRBV27	TRBJ2-3	TGTGCCAGCAGTCCCCGGGTTTGGAGAGATACGCAGTATTTT	CASSPRVWRDTQYF
TRBD2	-	TRBV14	TRBJ2-5	TGTGCCAGCAGCTCCATCGGGGCGGGAGGTTGGCAAGAGACCCAGTACTTC	CASSSIGAGGWQETQYF
TRBD2	-	TRBV4-3	TRBJ2-1	TGCGCCAGCAGCCAAGATCGGGCAGCGGGAGGGCCTCACAAGGAGCAGTTCTTC	CASSQDRAAGGPHKEQFF
-	few	TRBV25-1	TRBJ2-5	TGTGCCAGCAGTGAATCGGGTCACCTGGCGGCCCAGTACTTC	CASSESGHLAAQYF
-	many	TRBV2	TRBJ2-5	TGTGCCAGCAGTGAAGCGCTTAACGAAGAGACCCAGTACTTC	CASSEALNEETQYF
-	few	TRBV7-6	TRBJ2-7	TGTGCCAGCAGCACAGCAAGGACCTACGAGCAGTACTTC	CASSTARTYEQYF
-	-	TRBV9	TRBJ2-6	TGTGCCAGCAGCGTAGCCACAGGAAATTCTCTTGGGGCCAACGTCCTGACTTTC	CASSVATGNSLGANVLTF
-	few	TRBV24-1	TRBJ2-5	TGTGCCACAGGACAGCCTGGGGGTCAAGAGACCCAGTACTTC	CATGQPGGQETQYF
-	few	TRBV20-1	TRBJ2-7	TGCAGTGCTAGAGATCCGACCGGGCCCTACCGTACCTACGAGCAGTACTTC	CSARDPTGPYRTYEQYF
TRBD2	few	TRBV12-3/TRBV12-4	TRBJ2-4	TGTGCCAGCAGTGATCCCCTAGCGGTAGCCAAAAACATTCAGTACTTC	CASSDPLAVAKNIQYF
-	-	TRBV3-1	TRBJ2-4	TGTGCCAGCAGCCAAGTCGGGGCGTTAAAAAACATTCAGTACTTC	CASSQVGALKNIQYF
TRBD2	-	TRBV27	TRBJ2-1	TGTGCCAGCAGTACTAGCGTCATTCCCCGATACAATGAGCAGTTCTTC	CASSTSVIPRYNEQFF
-	-	TRBV4-1	TRBJ1-2	TGCGCCGGCAGCCACAGGTACTATGGCTACACCTTC	CAGSHRYYGYTF
TRBD2	-	TRBV6-1	TRBJ2-5	TGTGCCAGCGGACTAGGACTAGCCAAGGAGACCCAGTACTTC	CASGLGLAKETQYF
TRBD2	-	TRBV9	TRBJ2-7	TGTGCCAGCAGCGCCCTAGCGGGAGCCTCCTACGAGCAGTACTTC	CASSALAGASYEQYF
TRBD2	-	TRBV5-8	TRBJ2-3	TGTGCCAGCAGTTCGATGCGACTAGCGGGAGGGAGCACAGATACGCAGTATTTT	CASSSMRLAGGSTDTQYF
-	-	TRBV7-2	TRBJ2-7	TGTGCCAGCACCGAGGGGGGCTACGAGCAGTACTTC	CASTEGGYEQYF
TRBD2	-	TRBV7-2	TRBJ2-5	TGTGCCAGCAGCTTAGAAGGTCGCCTAGCGGCCCAAGAGACCCAGTACTTC	CASSLEGRLAAQETQYF
-	few	TRBV3-1	TRBJ2-3	TGTGCCAGCAGCCCCAGGGTTGATAATACGCAGTATTTT	CASSPRVDNTQYF
-	once	TRBV7-6	TRBJ2-5	TGTGCCAGCAGTTCGACTTTGAGGGAGCAGTACTTC	CASSSTLREQYF
TRBD1	-	TRBV4-1	TRBJ2-2	TGCGCCAGCAGCCGGCGGGACAGGGACATCGGGGAGCTGTTTTTT	CASSRRDRDIGELFF
-	once	TRBV4-3	TRBJ2-7	TGCGCCACCTCTTCAGACTTATCCTACGAGCAGTACTTC	CATSSDLSYEQYF
-	-	TRBV27	TRBJ1-5	TGTGCCAGCCGTGTCGGGGGATTTCAGCCCCAGCATTTT	CASRVGGFQPQHF
-	-	TRBV7-8	TRBJ1-5	TGTGCCAGCAGCTTAGGTATACAGGGCAGTCAGCCCCAGCATTTT	CASSLGIQGSQPQHF
TRBD1	-	TRBV29-1	TRBJ1-1	TGCAGCGCCGGACAGGGGGAGAACACTGAAGCTTTCTTT	CSAGQGENTEAFF
TRBD2	once	TRBV27	TRBJ2-3	TGTGCCAGCAGCCGGGCTAGCGGGAGGGCAGATACGCAGTATTTT	CASSRASGRADTQYF
-	-	TRBV4-1	TRBJ1-1	TGCGCCAGCAGCCAAGTATCAGAATTGAACACTGAAGCTTTCTTT	CASSQVSELNTEAFF
-	once	TRBV27	TRBJ2-5	TGTGCCTGCAGTTTATTCACGGGAGTGGGGGAGACCCAGTACTTC	CACSLFTGVGETQYF
TRBD1	-	TRBV15	TRBJ2-7	TGTGCCACCAGCGCACAGGGGGAATCCTACGAGCAGTACTTC	CATSAQGESYEQYF
-	few	TRBV7-2	TRBJ2-3	TGTGCCAGCAGCATTCGGGGAGACACAGATACGCAGTATTTT	CASSIRGDTDTQYF
-	-	TRBV3-1	TRBJ2-3	TGTGCCAGCAGCCAATGGACAGATACGCAGTATTTT	CASSQWTDTQYF
-	once	TRBV11-1	TRBJ1-1	TGTGCCAGCAGCTTGAAGATAAGTCAGACTGAAGCTTTCTTT	CASSLKISQTEAFF
TRBD2	-	TRBV20-1	TRBJ2-3	TGCAGTGCTAGGTCGGGGGGTACGCAGTATTTT	CSARSGGTQYF
-	-	TRBV20-1	TRBJ2-1	TGCAGTGCTAGCGCCCCCAAAGGCCTCAATGAGCAGTTCTTC	CSASAPKGLNEQFF
-	-	TRBV7-9	TRBJ2-3	TGTGCCAGCAGCCTGGAACTGACTAGTCGAAATACGCAGTATTTT	CASSLELTSRNTQYF
-	-	TRBV5-1	TRBJ2-5	TGCGCCAGCAGCTTGAGTACGGGAGCCTACAATGAGCAGTACTTC	CASSLSTGAYNEQYF
-	-	TRBV7-9	TRBJ1-1	TGTGCCAGCAGCTCAACAGGGCCTCGCGCTTTCTTT	CASSSTGPRAFF
-	few	TRBV29-1	TRBJ2-3	TGCAGCGTCCGGGGGGCGGGAGTGCAGTATTTT	CSVRGAGVQYF
TRBD1	-	TRBV15	TRBJ1-4	TGTGCCACCAGCAGATTGACAGGGGGCCATGAAAAACTGTTTTTT	CATSRLTGGHEKLFF
TRBD2	-	TRBV2	TRBJ2-1	TGTGCCAGCAGGGGAACTAGCGGGAGTTGGCGTGAGCAGTTCTTC	CASRGTSGSWREQFF
-	few	TRBV2	TRBJ2-7	TGTGCCAGCAGTGCAGAGGGGGGGAACTACGAGCAGTACTTC	CASSAEGGNYEQYF
-	-	TRBV2	TRBJ2-7	TGTGCCAGCAGTTCCATATTAGGCAATGAGCAGTACTTC	CASSSILGNEQYF